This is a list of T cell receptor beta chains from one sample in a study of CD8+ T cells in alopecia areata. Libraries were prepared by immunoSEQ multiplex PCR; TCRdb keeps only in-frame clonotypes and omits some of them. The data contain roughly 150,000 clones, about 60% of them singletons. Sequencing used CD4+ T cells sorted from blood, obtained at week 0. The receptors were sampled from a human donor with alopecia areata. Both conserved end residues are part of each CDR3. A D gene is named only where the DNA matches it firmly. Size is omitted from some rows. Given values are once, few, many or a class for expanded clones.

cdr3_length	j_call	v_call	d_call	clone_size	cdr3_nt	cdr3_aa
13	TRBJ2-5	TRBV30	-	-	TGTGCCTGGAGTGTCAAAGTCCAAGAGACCCAGTACTTC	CAWSVKVQETQYF
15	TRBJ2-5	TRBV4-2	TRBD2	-	TGTGCCAGCAGCCCCAGCGGGGGGGCCGCCGAGACCCAGTACTTC	CASSPSGGAAETQYF
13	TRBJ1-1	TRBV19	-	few	TGTGCCAGTAGCCGACGGGGTGTCACTGAAGCTTTCTTT	CASSRRGVTEAFF
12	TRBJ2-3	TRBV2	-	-	TGTGCCAGCAGCTTTTCTGTGGATACGCAGTATTTT	CASSFSVDTQYF
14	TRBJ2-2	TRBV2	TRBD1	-	TGTGCCAGCAGAGGGACAGGGGGAACCGGGGAGCTGTTTTTT	CASRGTGGTGELFF
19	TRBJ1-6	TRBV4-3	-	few	TGCGCCAGCAGCCAAGATCTCCCAACCGCAGACTCCTATAATTCACCCCTCCACTTT	CASSQDLPTADSYNSPLHF
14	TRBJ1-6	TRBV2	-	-	TGTGCCAGCAGTGGATCTATGGGGGGGCCACCCCTCCACTTT	CASSGSMGGPPLHF
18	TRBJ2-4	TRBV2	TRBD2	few	TGTGCCACAGCTGGGACTAGCGGGGGCCCAACTTCCAAAAACATTCAGTACTTC	CATAGTSGGPTSKNIQYF
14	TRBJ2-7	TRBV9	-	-	TGTGCCAGCAGCTTTGCGGACCGGGTCGGCGAGCAGTACTTC	CASSFADRVGEQYF
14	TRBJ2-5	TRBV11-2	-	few	TGTGCCAGCAGCTTAGCTGGCAGACAAGAGACCCAGTACTTC	CASSLAGRQETQYF
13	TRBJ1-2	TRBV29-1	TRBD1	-	TGCAGCGCCGACAGGGCCGGGAACTATGGCTACACCTTC	CSADRAGNYGYTF
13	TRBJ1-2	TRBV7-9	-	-	TGTGCCAGCAGCTCTGCGGGTGCAGGGAGCTACACCTTC	CASSSAGAGSYTF
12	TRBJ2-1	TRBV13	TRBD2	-	TGTGCCAGCAGCCTCCGGGGGGGTGAGCAGTTCTTC	CASSLRGGEQFF
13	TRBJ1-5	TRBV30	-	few	TGTGCCTGGAGTGGACAGGCCAATCAGCCCCAGCATTTT	CAWSGQANQPQHF
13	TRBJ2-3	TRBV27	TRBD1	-	TGTGCCAGCAGACAGGGGATGGCAGATACGCAGTATTTT	CASRQGMADTQYF
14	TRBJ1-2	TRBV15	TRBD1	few	TGTGCCACCAGTCCGGGACAGGCCACTTTTGGCTACACCTTC	CATSPGQATFGYTF
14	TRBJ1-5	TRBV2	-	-	TGTGCCAGCAGTGGTCCCGGGTACAATCAGCCCCAGCATTTT	CASSGPGYNQPQHF
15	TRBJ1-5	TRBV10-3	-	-	TGTGCCATCAGTGGCGAACAGGGTGGGAATCAGCCCCAGCATTTT	CAISGEQGGNQPQHF
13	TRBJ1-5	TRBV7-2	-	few	TGTGCCAGCAGCTTTAACGTAGTGCAGCCCCAGCATTTT	CASSFNVVQPQHF
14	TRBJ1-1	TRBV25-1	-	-	TGTGCCAGCAGTGGGATATCAGGGGCAGGGAGAGCTTTCTTT	CASSGISGAGRAFF
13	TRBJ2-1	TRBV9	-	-	TGTGCCAGCAGCAGGGGCTACTACAATGAGCAGTTCTTC	CASSRGYYNEQFF
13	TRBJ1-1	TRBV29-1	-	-	TGCAGCGTTGGGGAGGGACACAACACTGAAGCTTTCTTT	CSVGEGHNTEAFF
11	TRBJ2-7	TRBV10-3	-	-	TGTGCCATCAGTGACAGCTACGAGCAGTACTTC	CAISDSYEQYF